Below are 30 T cell receptor beta chains sequenced from a single sample in a study of vaccination effects on CD4 cells after COVID-19. TCRdb's table, derived via immunoSEQ multiplex PCR, lists solely in-frame clones and lacks some. The data hold 25,000 to 30,000 clones, with roughly 68% observed a single time. The antigens of these receptors remain unknown. Antigen-specific CD4+ T cell clonotypes were called by their expansion after viral peptide-pool culture in ViraFEST. Culture lasted 10 days before CD4+ T cell isolation. Negative nucleocapsid antibody tests before and after vaccination confirmed no previous SARS-CoV-2 infection. The sample in question was CD4+ T cells from PBMCs cultured with HCoV-NL63 spike peptides, obtained before COVID-19 vaccination. The receptors originated from a human donor who received a COVID-19 vaccine.

V usage is TRBV30 and J usage is TRBJ1-2; unclear D gene. V was trimmed by 5 bases and J by 8 bases, leaving 9 bases between them. Germline assignment: CDR1 GTSNPN and CDR2 SVGIG (reference sequence). The CDR3 sequence is 10 residues long. CDR3 sequence: CAWSGGGYTF. CDR3 DNA: TGTGCCTGGTCGGGCGGAGGCTACACCTTC.

This clone came up a few times. The chain combines TRBV5-1 with TRBJ1-3, with D hard to call. CDR3 length: 14 amino acids. The V end lost 0 bases, the J end lost 4 bases, and 8 bases lay between the germline ends. Germline CDR1 SGHRS, CDR2 YFSETQ. CDR3 region: CASSLGGRGNTIYF. The DNA of the CDR3 is TGCGCCAGCAGCTTGGGAGGGCGCGGAAACACCATATATTTT.

The chain uses TRBV2 and TRBJ2-3; 8 positions match TRBD2. Germline V gene sequence: CDR1 SNHLY, CDR2 FYNNEI. J was trimmed by 3 bases and V by 6 bases; bases with no gene match: 5. The CDR3 totals 14 residues. CDR3: CASRIPGGTDTQYF. The CDR3 DNA sequence: TGTGCCAGCAGAATACCGGGGGGGACAGATACGCAGTATTTT.

This clone was seen a single time. This rearrangement joins TRBV4-1 to TRBJ2-4; possibly TRBD1 or TRBD2 for D (5 bases each). This CDR3 region has 18 residues. Trimming stripped 0 bases from V and 0 bases from J, with 15 bases between. Germline CDR1 is MGHRA and CDR2 is YSYEKL. CDR3 nucleotide sequence: TGCGCCAGCAGCCAAGATGGGTTTGGGGGTCAAGCCAAAAACATTCAGTACTTC. Translation gives CASSQDGFGGQAKNIQYF.

This clone has more than one count but fewer than ten. V is TRBV30 and J is TRBJ1-6, with D hard to call. Trimming took 0 bases from V and 2 from J, leaving 11 bases between them. Germline-derived CDR1 and CDR2 are GTSNPN and SVGIG (reference sequence). The CDR3 is made up of 16 amino acids. CDR3 loop: CAWSVLGRTYNSPLHF. The CDR3 coding sequence is TGTGCCTGGAGTGTACTGGGGAGGACCTATAATTCACCCCTCCACTTT.

CDR3 in amino acids: CASRSGHPYEQYF. The DNA of the CDR3 is TGTGCCAGCAGGTCTGGACACCCCTACGAGCAGTACTTC. The chain recombines TRBV6-5 with TRBJ2-7; D may be TRBD1 (5 bases). Germline CDR1 and CDR2: MNHEY and SVGAGI. This CDR3 region has 13 residues. Trimming took off 6 bases at V and 2 bases at J, with 11 bases between the two ends.

The chain employs TRBV28 and TRBJ2-2; 7 nucleotides line up with TRBD2. V trimming: 3 bases; J trimming: 3 bases; junction bases outside the gene matches: 7. Per the germline V gene, CDR1 is MDHEN and CDR2 is SYDVKM. The CDR3 has 16 amino acids. The chain's CDR3 is CASSFVRGRDTGELFF. The CDR3 nucleotides read TGTGCCAGCAGTTTTGTTCGTGGGAGGGACACCGGGGAGCTGTTTTTT.

The rearrangement uses TRBV27 and TRBJ2-2; D gene unclear. The length of the CDR3 is 15 residues. Trimming stripped 6 bases from V and 4 bases from J, with 15 bases between. Germline CDR1 is MNHEY and CDR2 is SMNVEV (reference sequence). CDR3 residues: CASRRQVGTTGELFF. Written as DNA, the CDR3 is TGTGCCAGCAGACGGCAGGTCGGTACCACCGGGGAGCTGTTTTTT.

This clone occurred a few times. The CDR3 spells CASSHGTLGYTF. CDR3 sequence (DNA): TGTGCCAGCAGCCACGGAACCCTCGGCTACACCTTC. The genes are TRBV3-1 (or the pseudogene TRBV3-2) and TRBJ1-2; D is unclear. The V end lost 3 bases, the J end lost 8 bases, and 10 bases lay between the germline ends. CDR1 and CDR2 (germline): LGHDT, YNNKEL (reference sequence). The CDR3 sequence is 12 residues long.

The rearrangement links TRBV14 to TRBJ1-1; a weak D match, TRBD1 (5 bases). The germline gives CDR1 SGHDN, CDR2 FVKESK. The CDR3 sequence is 13 residues long. The V end was cut by 2 bases, the J end by 10 bases, with 14 bases between. CDR3 protein: CASSQPPGGGAFF. CDR3 bases: TGTGCCAGCAGCCAACCCCCGGGGGGGGGAGCTTTCTTT.

This sequence joins TRBV5-4 and TRBJ2-4; 8 bases map to TRBD1. V lost 2 bases and J lost 6; bases outside the gene matches: 4. This CDR3 region has 14 residues. Looked up from germline, CDR1 is SGHNT and CDR2 is YYREEE (reference sequence). The CDR3 sequence is CASSFRGQGNIQYF. CDR3 in DNA: TGTGCCAGCAGCTTCAGGGGGCAAGGAAACATTCAGTACTTC.

As DNA, the CDR3 is TGTGCCAGCAGCTTAGACAATGAGCAGTTCTTC. It is translated as CASSLDNEQFF. V and J are TRBV11-3 and TRBJ2-1, with D unclear. V lost 0 bases, J lost 6 bases, and 0 bases lay in between. Looked up from germline, CDR1 is SGHNT and CDR2 is YENEEA. CDR3 length equals 11 residues.

The V and J genes are TRBV28 and TRBJ2-2, with 10 bases identical to TRBD1. The length of the CDR3 is 16 residues. The V and J ends lost 8 bases and 4 bases, in that order; junction bases with no gene match: 10. Germline V lookup: CDR1 MDHEN, CDR2 SYDVKM. In DNA form, the CDR3 reads TGTGCCAGCGGCTCGGACAGGGGGACGGGCACCGGGGAGCTGTTTTTT. Its protein product is CASGSDRGTGTGELFF.

A few counts support this clone. The rearrangement joins TRBV7-2 to TRBJ2-3; the D gene is possibly TRBD2 (5 bases). The CDR3 loop spans 16 amino acids. V was clipped by 2 bases and J by 0 bases, with 12 bases between them. Germline V gene lookup returns CDR1 SGHTA and CDR2 FQGNSA. CDR3 sequence reads: CASSLRGGASTDTQYF. In DNA, the CDR3 is TGTGCCAGCAGCTTAAGAGGAGGCGCTAGCACAGATACGCAGTATTTT.

This clone was seen a single time. V usage is TRBV24-1 and J usage is TRBJ1-5, with D possibly TRBD1 on 6 matching bases. V was trimmed by 3 bases and J by 7 bases, leaving 15 bases between them. The CDR3 consists of 15 residues. In germline, CDR1 is KGHDR, CDR2 SFDVKD. The CDR3 sequence: CATSDPQGTKQPQHF. The CDR3, as DNA: TGTGCCACCAGTGATCCCCAGGGGACCAAGCAGCCCCAGCATTTT.

The chain joins TRBV30 to TRBJ1-2; weak D call: TRBD1 (5 bases). Germline-derived CDR1 and CDR2 are GTSNPN and SVGIG (reference sequence). The CDR3 has 17 amino acids. Trimming stripped 2 bases from V and 0 bases from J, with 19 bases between. CDR3 DNA: TGTGCCTGGAGTTTACTATTCCAGACAGAGACTAACTATGGCTACACCTTC. This encodes CAWSLLFQTETNYGYTF.

This sequence joins TRBV30 and TRBJ1-2; tentatively, D is TRBD1 (5 bases). The germline V gene encodes CDR1 GTSNPN and CDR2 SVGIG (reference sequence). This CDR3 has 15 residues. V shed 1 base and J shed 7 bases, with 19 bases lying between them. The CDR3 nucleotides are TGTGCCTGGAGTGAGACTTCGTCGGGGGTTGGTGGCTACACCTTC. It codes for CAWSETSSGVGGYTF.

The V call is TRBV5-4, the J call TRBJ1-2; 9 nucleotides align to TRBD1. V shed 0 bases, J shed 5 bases, and the junction held 8 bases outside the gene matches. The CDR3 loop spans 16 amino acids. Germline assignment: CDR1 SGHNT and CDR2 YYREEE (reference sequence). This CDR3 reads CASSLDPGTGSYGYTF. The CDR3 DNA sequence: TGTGCCAGCAGCTTGGACCCCGGGACAGGGTCATATGGCTACACCTTC.

J is TRBJ2-3 and V is TRBV11-3, with a possible D match to TRBD2 (6 bases). V gave up 4 bases and J gave up 6 bases, with 11 bases separating them. The CDR3 extends over 13 amino acids. Germline V CDR1 and CDR2: SGHNT, YENEEA. The chain's CDR3 is CASSWGGADTQYF. The DNA of the CDR3 is TGTGCCAGCAGCTGGGGCGGGGCGGATACGCAGTATTTT.

The chain links TRBV2 to TRBJ2-5; 9 bases map to TRBD1. Germline values: CDR1 SNHLY, CDR2 FYNNEI. V lost 6 bases to trimming and J lost 2 bases; unmatched junction nucleotides: 4. The CDR3 extends over 14 amino acids. The CDR3 spells CASSGQGRQETQYF. The DNA for the CDR3 is TGTGCCAGCAGCGGACAGGGGAGGCAAGAGACCCAGTACTTC.

The chain recombines TRBV30 with TRBJ1-4; TRBD1 matches 8 bases. The germline CDR1 and CDR2 sequences are GTSNPN and SVGIG (reference sequence). The V gene end was trimmed by 5 bases and the J gene end by 3 bases; junction bases not matched to a gene: 8. The CDR3 has 15 residues. The CDR3 reads CAWGQGYGSNEKLFF. In DNA form, the CDR3 reads TGTGCCTGGGGACAGGGATACGGGTCTAATGAAAAACTGTTTTTT.

The V call is TRBV5-4, the J call TRBJ1-2, with D unclear. The germline V gene has CDR1 SGHNT and CDR2 YYREEE (reference sequence). This CDR3 has 12 residues. The ends were cut back, 0 bases at V and 4 bases at J, with 4 bases in the middle. CDR3 protein: CASSLESYGYTF. CDR3 DNA sequence: TGTGCCAGCAGCTTGGAAAGCTATGGCTACACCTTC.

The J gene is TRBJ2-2, the V gene TRBV2; TRBD2 agrees at 10 bases. The trim removed 5 bases at V and 4 bases at J, leaving 7 bases unmatched. CDR3 length equals 16 residues. Germline values: CDR1 SNHLY, CDR2 FYNNEI. CDR3 coding DNA: TGTGCCAGCAGTACAAGCGGGAGGGCCGCCACCGGGGAGCTGTTTTTT. Translating gives CASSTSGRAATGELFF.

This clone was recorded once. CDR3: CASSQAGQGPYGYTF. CDR3 nucleotides: TGCGCCAGCAGCCAAGCTGGACAGGGCCCCTATGGCTACACCTTC. The chain is built from TRBV4-3 and TRBJ1-2, with 8 bases matching TRBD1. V shed 1 base, J shed 4 bases, and the junction held 5 bases outside the gene matches. Looked up from germline, CDR1 is LGHNA and CDR2 is YSLEER. CDR3 length equals 15 residues.

This clone has more than one count but fewer than ten. The chain has TRBV6-5 and TRBJ1-3; D might be TRBD1 (6 bases). The germline V gene encodes CDR1 MNHEY and CDR2 SVGAGI. Between the trimmed V and J ends, which lost 6 bases and 3 bases, there was a span of 15 bases. CDR3 length: 15 amino acids. CDR3 DNA sequence: TGTGCCAGCAGAGGATACAGGGTACTTGGAAACACCATATATTTT. It specifies CASRGYRVLGNTIYF.

The V and J genes are TRBV19 and TRBJ1-4, with 8 bases lining up with TRBD1. V was clipped by 5 bases and J by 5 bases; unmatched bases: 7. Germline CDR1 and CDR2: LNHDA and SQIVND (reference sequence). The CDR3 has 15 amino acids. In DNA, the CDR3 is TGTGCCAGTAGTCTCAGGACAGGGCCCAATGAAAAACTGTTTTTT. As protein: CASSLRTGPNEKLFF.

This chain uses TRBV5-6 with TRBJ2-7, with D perhaps matching TRBD1 or TRBD2 (5 bases each). V was shortened by 4 bases and J by 3 bases, with 14 bases between the two germline ends. CDR1 is SGHDT and CDR2 is YYEEEE in the germline V gene. This CDR3 comprises 14 residues. The CDR3 DNA is TGTGCCAGCAGCACCATAGGGACCAACTACGAGCAGTACTTC. Translating gives CASSTIGTNYEQYF. Complete variable domain (other parts from reference TRBV5-6 and TRBJ2-7): DAGVTQSPTHLIKTRGQQVTLRCSPKSGHDTVSWYQQALGQGPQFIFQYYEEEERQRGNFPDRFSGHQFPNYSSELNVNALLLGDSALYLCASSTIGTNYEQYFGPGTRLTVT.

V usage is TRBV18 and J usage is TRBJ1-3; a weak D match, TRBD1 (5 bases). The CDR3 consists of 14 residues. V dropped 3 bases and J dropped 7 bases, with 13 bases sitting between them. In germline, CDR1 is KGHSH, CDR2 LQKENI. CDR3 sequence: CASSPVEGRNTIYF. The CDR3, as DNA: TGTGCCAGCTCACCGGTGGAGGGGAGGAACACCATATATTTT.

The chain carries TRBV5-1 and TRBJ2-3; TRBD2 aligns across 9 bases. V lost 3 bases, J lost 3 bases, and 8 bases stayed unmatched. Germline assignment: CDR1 SGHRS and CDR2 YFSETQ. This CDR3 contains 16 residues. CDR3 nucleotide sequence: TGCGCCAGCAGCTCTACTGGGAGCGGGAGGACAGATACGCAGTATTTT. This encodes CASSSTGSGRTDTQYF. Drawing the rest from reference TRBV5-1 and TRBJ2-3, the complete variable domain is KAGVTQTPRYLIKTRGQQVTLSCSPISGHRSVSWYQQTPGQGLQFLFEYFSETQRNKGNFPGRFSGRQFSNSRSEMNVSTLELGDSALYLCASSSTGSGRTDTQYFGPGTRLTVL.

This sequence joins TRBV14 and TRBJ1-1; unclear D gene. The V gene lost 1 base and the J gene lost 6 bases, with 12 bases spanning the gap. In germline, CDR1 is SGHDN, CDR2 FVKESK. The CDR3 contains 14 residues. This CDR3 is CASSQGLGIAEAFF. CDR3 nucleotide sequence: TGTGCCAGCAGCCAAGGACTCGGGATCGCTGAAGCTTTCTTT.